This entry lists 2 T cell receptor beta chains sequenced from one sample in a study of blood T cells in healthy people across ages. Primed by a sample-barcoded 5' primer and a J-beta primer mix, a second PCR proceeded for 7 to 11 cycles. MiXCR was run by TCRdb on the 5' RACE reads, yielding one entry per CDR3 protein. The table shows approximately 800,000 distinct CDR3 sequences, with roughly 35% occurring only once. Sequenced sample: blood. The receptors stem from a man younger than 35 in good health.

Details on this clonotype: This may come from a read error, since a much larger clone is one base off. The chain has TRBV9 and TRBJ2-1, with no clear D. The CDR3 spans 15 residues. V lost 7 bases and J 0 bases, leaving 14 bases between the germline ends. Germline lookup yields CDR1 SGDLS and CDR2 YYNGEE. CDR3 sequence reads: CASGAIGSSYNEQFF. The CDR3 nucleotides read TGTGCCAGCGGCGCCATTGGTAGCTCCTACAATGAGCAGTTCTTC.

The V call is TRBV7-2, the J call TRBJ2-5; 12 nucleotides align to TRBD1. This CDR3 has 19 residues. Per germline, CDR1 SGHTA and CDR2 FQGNSA. V lost 6 bases, J lost 1 base, and 15 bases stayed unmatched. The CDR3: CASSQIKGQGALFQETQYF. The CDR3 bases are TGTGCCAGCAGTCAAATAAAGGGACAGGGGGCCTTATTCCAAGAGACCCAGTACTTC.